This T cell receptor (beta chain) originates from a study of spatial heterogeneity in lung cancer. TCRdb independently ran MiXCR on the 5' RACE reads; one entry per CDR3 protein. The table lists 40,000 to 45,000 distinct CDR3 sequences, around 15% of them singletons. Noted time point: sample taken at primary tumor resection. Tumor, nontumor lung or frozen PBMC supplied whole RNA that was sequenced unsorted. The donors were fewer than 80 patients with non-small cell lung cancer that was early-stage and untreated. V lost 4 bases to trimming and J lost 0 bases, with 11 bases between them. CDR1 and CDR2 (germline): SGHNT, YYREEE (reference sequence). The CDR3 is 16 amino acids. To note about this clonotype: What it binds is not known.

Study results and caveats: The appearance of ubiquitous expanded tumor TCRs in blood was greater at resection than follow-up.

The sample here was PBMCs, taken at surgery. This clonotype originated in a male donor with early-stage non-small cell lung cancer. The chain is built from TRBV5-4 and TRBJ1-6, with D unclear. The DNA for the CDR3 is TGTGCCAGCAGCCAAGCCATACTCTCCTATAATTCACCCCTCCACTTT. Translation: CASSQAILSYNSPLHF.